The rows below give T cell receptor beta chains drawn from one sample of a study of shared clonotypes between healthy human individuals. TCRdb's table, derived via immunoSEQ multiplex PCR, lists solely in-frame clones and lacks some. Here the sample spans some 630,000 clones, about 95% being singletons. The source material was naive CD8+ T cells sorted from blood. The receptors derive from a woman aged 25-40 years in good health. Both conserved end residues are part of each CDR3. Fields, in order: CDR3 DNA, CDR3 protein, clone size, D gene, J gene, V gene. A D gene is named only where the DNA matches it firmly. Clone size is shown for a subset of rows, as once, few, many or a class of expanded clone.

TGTGCCAGCAGCCCCGGGGGCCTCAATGAGCAGTTCTTC | CASSPGGLNEQFF | . | . | TRBJ2-1 | TRBV5-6
TGTGCCAGCAGCTCTCCTCACCGGGGACTATTCTTC | CASSSPHRGLFF | . | TRBD2 | TRBJ2-1 | TRBV9
TGTGCCAGCAGTGAGATGTATGGACAGGCTAACCCAACTAACTATGGCTACACCTTC | CASSEMYGQANPTNYGYTF | . | TRBD1 | TRBJ1-2 | TRBV2
TGCGCCAGCAGCTTGACCCGGGACAGGGGACTCCACGAGCAGTACTTC | CASSLTRDRGLHEQYF | . | TRBD1 | TRBJ2-7 | TRBV5-1
TGTGCGTCAGCACCCAGGAGTCCCCCGGAGCAGTACTTC | CASAPRSPPEQYF | . | . | TRBJ2-7 | TRBV28
TGTGCCAGCAGCCTCACAGGGATAGCTGAAGCTTTCTTT | CASSLTGIAEAFF | once | . | TRBJ1-1 | TRBV9
TGTGCCAGCAGCATCCCCCTGGGGGTCAGGAATGAGCAGTTCTTC | CASSIPLGVRNEQFF | . | . | TRBJ2-1 | TRBV2
TGTGCCAGCAGTGAAGGCGGGAATCAGCCCCAGCATTTT | CASSEGGNQPQHF | . | . | TRBJ1-5 | TRBV2
TGCGCCAGCAGAGTATTAACGTCAGGGTCCTCCTACGAGCAGTACTTC | CASRVLTSGSSYEQYF | . | . | TRBJ2-7 | TRBV10-1
TGTGCCAGCAGTGAATACAGGGGAAGGGGCGACCGTTACGAGCAGTACTTC | CASSEYRGRGDRYEQYF | . | . | TRBJ2-7 | TRBV25-1
TGTGCCAGCGCCCCCGGGACCCCCTCCTACGAGCAGTACTTC | CASAPGTPSYEQYF | once | . | TRBJ2-7 | TRBV27
TGTGCCAGCAGCTTAGAGGGGACTAGCGATTACGAGCAGTACTTC | CASSLEGTSDYEQYF | once | TRBD2 | TRBJ2-7 | TRBV7-2
TGTGCCAGCACCCCCCAAATTTCGGGCTACGAGCAGTACTTC | CASTPQISGYEQYF | . | . | TRBJ2-7 | TRBV5-8
TGTGCCAGCAGCGTCGAGGGAGGGCCGGCAGATACGCAGTATTTT | CASSVEGGPADTQYF | . | TRBD2 | TRBJ2-3 | TRBV9